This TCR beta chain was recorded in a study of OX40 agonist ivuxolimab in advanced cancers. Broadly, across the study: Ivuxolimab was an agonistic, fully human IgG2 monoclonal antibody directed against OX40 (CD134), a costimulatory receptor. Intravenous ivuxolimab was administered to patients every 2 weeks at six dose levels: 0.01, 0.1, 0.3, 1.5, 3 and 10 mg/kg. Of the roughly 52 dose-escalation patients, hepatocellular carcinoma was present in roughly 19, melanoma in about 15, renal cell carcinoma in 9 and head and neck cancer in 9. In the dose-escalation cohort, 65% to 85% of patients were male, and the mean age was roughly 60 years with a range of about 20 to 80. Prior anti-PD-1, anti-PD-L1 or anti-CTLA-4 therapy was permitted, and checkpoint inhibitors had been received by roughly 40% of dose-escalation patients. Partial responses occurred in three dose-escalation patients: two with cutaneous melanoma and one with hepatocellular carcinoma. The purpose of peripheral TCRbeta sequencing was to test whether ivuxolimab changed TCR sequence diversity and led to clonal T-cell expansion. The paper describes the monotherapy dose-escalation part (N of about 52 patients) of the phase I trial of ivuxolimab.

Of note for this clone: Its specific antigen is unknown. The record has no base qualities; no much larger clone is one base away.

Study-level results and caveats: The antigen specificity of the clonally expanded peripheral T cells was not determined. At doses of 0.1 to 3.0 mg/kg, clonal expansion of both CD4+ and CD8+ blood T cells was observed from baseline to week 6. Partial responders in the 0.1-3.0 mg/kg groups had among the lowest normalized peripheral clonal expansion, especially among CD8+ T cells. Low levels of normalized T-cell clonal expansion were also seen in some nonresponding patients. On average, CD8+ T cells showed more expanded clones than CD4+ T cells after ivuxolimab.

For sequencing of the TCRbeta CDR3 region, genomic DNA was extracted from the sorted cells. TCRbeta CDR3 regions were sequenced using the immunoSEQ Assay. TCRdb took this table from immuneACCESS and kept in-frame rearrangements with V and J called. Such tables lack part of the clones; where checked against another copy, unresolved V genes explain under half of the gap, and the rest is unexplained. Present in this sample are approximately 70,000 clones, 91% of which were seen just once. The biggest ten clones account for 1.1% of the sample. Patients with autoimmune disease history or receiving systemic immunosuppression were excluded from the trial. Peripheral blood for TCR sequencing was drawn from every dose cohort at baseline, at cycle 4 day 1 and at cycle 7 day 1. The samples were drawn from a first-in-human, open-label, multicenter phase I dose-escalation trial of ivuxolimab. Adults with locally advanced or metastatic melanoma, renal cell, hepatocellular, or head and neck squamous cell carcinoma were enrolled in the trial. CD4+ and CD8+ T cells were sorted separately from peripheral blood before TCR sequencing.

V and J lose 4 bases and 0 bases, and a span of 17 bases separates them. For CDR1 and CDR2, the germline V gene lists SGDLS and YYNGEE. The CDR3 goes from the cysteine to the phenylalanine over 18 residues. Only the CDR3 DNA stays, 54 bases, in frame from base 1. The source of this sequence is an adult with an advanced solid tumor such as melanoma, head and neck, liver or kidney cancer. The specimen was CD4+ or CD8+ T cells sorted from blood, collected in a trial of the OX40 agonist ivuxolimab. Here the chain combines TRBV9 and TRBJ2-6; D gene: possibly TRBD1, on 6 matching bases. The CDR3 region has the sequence CASSPGGRVNSGANVLTF. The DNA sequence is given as TGTGCCAGCAGCCCTGGGGGCAGGGTGAACTCTGGGGCCAACGTCCTGACTTTC.